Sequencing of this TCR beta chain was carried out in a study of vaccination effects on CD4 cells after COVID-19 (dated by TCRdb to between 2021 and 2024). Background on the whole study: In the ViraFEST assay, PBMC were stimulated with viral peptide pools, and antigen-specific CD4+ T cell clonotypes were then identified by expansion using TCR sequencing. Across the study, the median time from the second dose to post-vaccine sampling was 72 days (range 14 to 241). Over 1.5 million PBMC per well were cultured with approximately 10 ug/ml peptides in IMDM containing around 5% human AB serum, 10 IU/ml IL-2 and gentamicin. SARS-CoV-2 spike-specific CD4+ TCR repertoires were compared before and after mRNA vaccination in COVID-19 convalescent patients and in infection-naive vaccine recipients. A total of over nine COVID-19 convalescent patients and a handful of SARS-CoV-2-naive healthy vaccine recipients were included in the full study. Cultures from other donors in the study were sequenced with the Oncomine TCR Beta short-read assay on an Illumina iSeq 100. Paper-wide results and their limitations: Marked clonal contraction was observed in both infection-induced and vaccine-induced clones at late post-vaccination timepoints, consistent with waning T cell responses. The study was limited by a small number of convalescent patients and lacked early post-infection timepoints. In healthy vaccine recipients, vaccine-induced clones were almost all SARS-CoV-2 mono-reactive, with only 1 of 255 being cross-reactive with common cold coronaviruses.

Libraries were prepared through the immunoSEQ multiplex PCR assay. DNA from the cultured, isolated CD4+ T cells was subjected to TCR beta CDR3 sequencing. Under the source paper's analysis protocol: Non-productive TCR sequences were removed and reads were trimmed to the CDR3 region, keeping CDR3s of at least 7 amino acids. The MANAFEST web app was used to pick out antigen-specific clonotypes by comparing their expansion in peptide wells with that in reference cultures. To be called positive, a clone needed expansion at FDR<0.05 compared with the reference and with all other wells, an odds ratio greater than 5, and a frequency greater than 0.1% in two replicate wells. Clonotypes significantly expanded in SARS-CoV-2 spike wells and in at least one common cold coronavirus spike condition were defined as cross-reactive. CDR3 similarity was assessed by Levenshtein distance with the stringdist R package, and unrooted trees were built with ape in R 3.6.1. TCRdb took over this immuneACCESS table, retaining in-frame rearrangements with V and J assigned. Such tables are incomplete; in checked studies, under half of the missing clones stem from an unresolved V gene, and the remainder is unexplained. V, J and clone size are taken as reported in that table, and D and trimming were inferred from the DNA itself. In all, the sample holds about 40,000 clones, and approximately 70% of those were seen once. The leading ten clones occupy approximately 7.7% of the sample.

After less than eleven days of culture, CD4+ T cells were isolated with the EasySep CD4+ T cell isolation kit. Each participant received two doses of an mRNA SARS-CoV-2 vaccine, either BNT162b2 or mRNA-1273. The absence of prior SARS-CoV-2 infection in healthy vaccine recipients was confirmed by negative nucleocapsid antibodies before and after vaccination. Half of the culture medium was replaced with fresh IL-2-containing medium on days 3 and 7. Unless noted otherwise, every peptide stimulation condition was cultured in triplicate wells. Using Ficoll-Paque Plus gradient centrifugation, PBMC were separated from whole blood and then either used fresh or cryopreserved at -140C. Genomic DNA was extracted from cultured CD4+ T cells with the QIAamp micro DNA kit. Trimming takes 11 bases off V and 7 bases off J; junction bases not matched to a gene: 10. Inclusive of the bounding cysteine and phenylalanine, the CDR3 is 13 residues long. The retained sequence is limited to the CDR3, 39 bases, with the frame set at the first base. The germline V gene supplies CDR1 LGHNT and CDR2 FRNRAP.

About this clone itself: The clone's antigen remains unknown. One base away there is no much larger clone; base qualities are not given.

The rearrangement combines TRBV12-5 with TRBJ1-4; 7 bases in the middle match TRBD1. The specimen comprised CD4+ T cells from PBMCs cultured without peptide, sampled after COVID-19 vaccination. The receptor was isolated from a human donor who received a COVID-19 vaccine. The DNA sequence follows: TGTGCTGGGGAAGGGGGCGAGGGTGAAAAACTGTTTTTT. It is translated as CAGEGGEGEKLFF. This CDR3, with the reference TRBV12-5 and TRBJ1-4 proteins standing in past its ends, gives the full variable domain DARVTQTPRHKVTEMGQEVTMRCQPILGHNTVFWYRQTMMQGLELLAYFRNRAPLDDSGMPKDRFSAEMPDATLATLKIQPSEPRDSAVYFCAGEGGEGEKLFFGSGTQLSVL.